This T cell receptor beta chain was sequenced for a study of control samples from healthy donors and cancer patients. Clones were read by immunoSEQ multiplex PCR, and TCRdb kept only the in-frame ones, dropping some. Found here are about 410,000 clones, about nine tenths of them singletons; the top ten hold more than 6%. Germline assignment: CDR1 MDHEN and CDR2 SYDVKM. This CDR3 contains 13 residues. V gave up 0 bases and J gave up 13 bases; unmatched junction bases: 6. Source material: PBMCs. The chain is built from TRBV28 and TRBJ2-1; 7 bases are a match to TRBD1. The receptor was derived from a middle-aged man with head and neck cancer. CDR3 sequence: CASSLWSGQDQFF. The DNA for the CDR3 is TGTGCCAGCAGTTTATGGAGTGGACAGGACCAGTTCTTC.